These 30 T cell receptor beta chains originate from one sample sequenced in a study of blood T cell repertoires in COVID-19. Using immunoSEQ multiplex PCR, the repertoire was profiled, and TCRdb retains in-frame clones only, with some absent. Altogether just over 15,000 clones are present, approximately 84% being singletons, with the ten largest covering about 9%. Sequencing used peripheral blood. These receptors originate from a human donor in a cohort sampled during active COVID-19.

The CDR3 loop reads CASSTEQGSRQETQYF. For the CDR3, the DNA is TGTGCCAGCAGCACAGAACAGGGGTCGCGCCAAGAGACCCAGTACTTC. The chain couples TRBV5-4 to TRBJ2-5, with 7 bases aligning to TRBD1. The germline V gene has CDR1 SGHNT and CDR2 YYREEE (reference sequence). The junction had 10 bases not matched to a gene; V was cut back by 4 bases and J by 1 base. The length of the CDR3 is 16 residues. Complete variable domain (other parts from reference TRBV5-4 and TRBJ2-5): ETGVTQSPTHLIKTRGQQVTLRCSSQSGHNTVSWYQQALGQGPQFIFQYYREEENGRGNFPPRFSGLQFPNYSSELNVNALELDDSALYLCASSTEQGSRQETQYFGPGTRLLVL.

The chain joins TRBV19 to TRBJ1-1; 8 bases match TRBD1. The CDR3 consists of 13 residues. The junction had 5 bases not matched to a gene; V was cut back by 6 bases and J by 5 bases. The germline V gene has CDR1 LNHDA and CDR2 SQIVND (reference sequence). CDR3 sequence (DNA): TGTGCCAGTAGCGGACAGGGAAGGACTGAAGCTTTCTTT. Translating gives CASSGQGRTEAFF. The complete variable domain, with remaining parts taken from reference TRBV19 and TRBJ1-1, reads DGGITQSPKYLFRKEGQNVTLSCEQNLNHDAMYWYRQDPGQGLRLIYYSQIVNDFQKGDIAEGYSVSREKKESFPLTVTSAQKNPTAFYLCASSGQGRTEAFFGQGTRLTVV.

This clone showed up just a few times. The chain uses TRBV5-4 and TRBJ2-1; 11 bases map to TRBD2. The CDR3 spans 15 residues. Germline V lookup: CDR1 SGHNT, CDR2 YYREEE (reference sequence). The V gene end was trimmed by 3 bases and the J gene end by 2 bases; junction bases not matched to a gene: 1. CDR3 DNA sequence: TGTGCCAGCAGCTCTAGCGGGGGGACCTACAATGAGCAGTTCTTC. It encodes CASSSSGGTYNEQFF. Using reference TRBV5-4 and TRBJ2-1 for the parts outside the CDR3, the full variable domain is ETGVTQSPTHLIKTRGQQVTLRCSSQSGHNTVSWYQQALGQGPQFIFQYYREEENGRGNFPPRFSGLQFPNYSSELNVNALELDDSALYLCASSSSGGTYNEQFFGPGTRLTVL.

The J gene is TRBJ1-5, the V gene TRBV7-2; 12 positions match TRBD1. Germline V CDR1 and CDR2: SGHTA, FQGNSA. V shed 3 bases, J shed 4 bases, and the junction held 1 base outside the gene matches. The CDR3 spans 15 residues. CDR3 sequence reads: CASSLGQGANQPQHF. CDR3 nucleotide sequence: TGTGCCAGCAGCTTGGGACAGGGGGCGAATCAGCCCCAGCATTTT.

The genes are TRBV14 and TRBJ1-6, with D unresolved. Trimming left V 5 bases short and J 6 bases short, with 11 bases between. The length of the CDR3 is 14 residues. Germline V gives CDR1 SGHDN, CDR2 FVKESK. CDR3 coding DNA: TGTGCCAGCAGCTACGATTCTACTAATTCACCCCTCCACTTT. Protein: CASSYDSTNSPLHF.

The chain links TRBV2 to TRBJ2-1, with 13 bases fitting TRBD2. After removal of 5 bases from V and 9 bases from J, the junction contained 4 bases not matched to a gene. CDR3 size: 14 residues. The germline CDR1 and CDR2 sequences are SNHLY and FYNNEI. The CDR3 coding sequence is TGTGCCAGCAGTTTCGGGACTAGCGGGGTTGAGCAGTTCTTC. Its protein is CASSFGTSGVEQFF. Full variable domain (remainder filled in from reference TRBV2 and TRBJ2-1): EPEVTQTPSHQVTQMGQEVILRCVPISNHLYFYWYRQILGQKVEFLVSFYNNEISEKSEIFDDQFSVERPDGSNFTLKIRSTKLEDSAMYFCASSFGTSGVEQFFGPGTRLTVL.

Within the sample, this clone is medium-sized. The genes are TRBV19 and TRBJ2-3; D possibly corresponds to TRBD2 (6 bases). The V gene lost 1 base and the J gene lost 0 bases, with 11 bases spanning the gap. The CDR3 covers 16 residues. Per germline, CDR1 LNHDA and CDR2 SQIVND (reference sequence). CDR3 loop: CASSIGGVLSTDTQYF. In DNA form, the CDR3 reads TGTGCCAGTAGTATAGGCGGGGTCCTTAGCACAGATACGCAGTATTTT. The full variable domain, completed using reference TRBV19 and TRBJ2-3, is DGGITQSPKYLFRKEGQNVTLSCEQNLNHDAMYWYRQDPGQGLRLIYYSQIVNDFQKGDIAEGYSVSREKKESFPLTVTSAQKNPTAFYLCASSIGGVLSTDTQYFGPGTRLTVL.

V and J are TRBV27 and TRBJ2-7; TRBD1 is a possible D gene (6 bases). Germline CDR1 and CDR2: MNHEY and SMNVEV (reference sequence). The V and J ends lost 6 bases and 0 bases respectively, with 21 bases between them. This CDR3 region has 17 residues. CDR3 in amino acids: CASSLLGYSGVSYEQYF. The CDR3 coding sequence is TGTGCCAGCAGCTTACTTGGGTATTCAGGGGTCTCCTACGAGCAGTACTTC.

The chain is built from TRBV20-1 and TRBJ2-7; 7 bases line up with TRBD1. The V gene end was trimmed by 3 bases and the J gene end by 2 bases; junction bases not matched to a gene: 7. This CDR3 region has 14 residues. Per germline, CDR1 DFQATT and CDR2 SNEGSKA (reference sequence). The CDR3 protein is CSASGRQGTYEQYF. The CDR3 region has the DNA TGCAGTGCTAGTGGGCGACAGGGCACCTACGAGCAGTACTTC.

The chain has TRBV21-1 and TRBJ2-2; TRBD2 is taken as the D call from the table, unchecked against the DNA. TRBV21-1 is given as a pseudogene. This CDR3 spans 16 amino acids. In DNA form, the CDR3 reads TGTGCCAGCAGCAGACCTAACGGGTCGGACACCGGGGAGCTGTTTTTT. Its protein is CASSRPNGSDTGELFF.

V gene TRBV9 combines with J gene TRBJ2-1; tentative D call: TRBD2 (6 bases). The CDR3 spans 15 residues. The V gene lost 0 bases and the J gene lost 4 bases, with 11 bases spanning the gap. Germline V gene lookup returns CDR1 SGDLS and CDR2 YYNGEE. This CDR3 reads CASSVAGTPYNEQFF. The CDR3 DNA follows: TGTGCCAGCAGCGTAGCCGGGACTCCGTACAATGAGCAGTTCTTC.

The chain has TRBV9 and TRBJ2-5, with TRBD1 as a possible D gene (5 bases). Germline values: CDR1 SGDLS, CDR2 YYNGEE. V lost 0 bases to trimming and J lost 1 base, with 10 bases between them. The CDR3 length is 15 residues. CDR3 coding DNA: TGTGCCAGCAGCGTAGATGGGGCCGTCCAAGAGACCCAGTACTTC. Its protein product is CASSVDGAVQETQYF.

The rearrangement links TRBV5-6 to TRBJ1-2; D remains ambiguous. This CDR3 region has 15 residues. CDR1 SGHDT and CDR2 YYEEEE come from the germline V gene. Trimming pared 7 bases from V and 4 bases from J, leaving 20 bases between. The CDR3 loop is CASSRSLMPFYGYTF. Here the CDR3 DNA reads TGTGCCAGCTCCCGGTCCCTTATGCCCTTCTATGGCTACACCTTC.

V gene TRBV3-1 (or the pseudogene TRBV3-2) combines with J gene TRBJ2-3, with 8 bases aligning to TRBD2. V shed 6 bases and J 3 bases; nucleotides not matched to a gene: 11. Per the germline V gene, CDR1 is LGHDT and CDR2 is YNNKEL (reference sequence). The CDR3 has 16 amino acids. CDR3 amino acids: CASRGRRGGPTDTQYF. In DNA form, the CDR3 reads TGTGCCAGCAGAGGGAGACGGGGGGGCCCGACAGATACGCAGTATTTT.

CDR3 nucleotide sequence: TGTGCCAGCAGCACTGGACTAGCTAAAGATACGCAGTATTTT. This encodes CASSTGLAKDTQYF. The V call is TRBV9, the J call TRBJ2-3, with 8 nucleotides matching TRBD2. CDR1 is SGDLS, CDR2 YYNGEE, per germline. The CDR3 contains 14 residues. V dropped 4 bases and J dropped 5; count of bases not matched to a gene: 6.

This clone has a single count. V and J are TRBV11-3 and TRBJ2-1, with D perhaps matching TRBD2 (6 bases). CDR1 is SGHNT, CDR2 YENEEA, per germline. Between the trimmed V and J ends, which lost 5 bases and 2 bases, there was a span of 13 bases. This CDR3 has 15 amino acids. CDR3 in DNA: TGTGCCAGCAGCCGTGGCTGGGGGGCCTACAATGAGCAGTTCTTC. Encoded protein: CASSRGWGAYNEQFF. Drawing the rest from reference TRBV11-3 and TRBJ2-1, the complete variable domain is EAGVVQSPRYKIIEKKQPVAFWCNPISGHNTLYWYLQNLGQGPELLIRYENEEAVDDSQLPKDRFSAERLKGVDSTLKIQPAELGDSAVYLCASSRGWGAYNEQFFGPGTRLTVL.

CDR3 coding DNA: TGCGCCAGCAGCTTGGCCGGGAGGGATACGCAGTATTTT. Its protein is CASSLAGRDTQYF. The genes are TRBV5-1 and TRBJ2-3; 7 bases agree with TRBD2. The CDR3 is 13 amino acids. V was clipped by 0 bases and J by 6 bases; unmatched bases: 1. CDR1 and CDR2 from the germline V gene are SGHRS and YFSETQ.

The CDR3 nucleotides are TGTGCCAGCAGCTTGGGGACAGGGCGTCAGCCCCAGCATTTT. Its translation: CASSLGTGRQPQHF. V gene TRBV5-5 combines with J gene TRBJ1-5; 8 nucleotides line up with TRBD1. The germline V gene has CDR1 SGHKS and CDR2 YYEKEE (reference sequence). Trimming cost V 0 bases and J 6 bases; bases outside gene matches: 2. The CDR3 covers 14 residues.

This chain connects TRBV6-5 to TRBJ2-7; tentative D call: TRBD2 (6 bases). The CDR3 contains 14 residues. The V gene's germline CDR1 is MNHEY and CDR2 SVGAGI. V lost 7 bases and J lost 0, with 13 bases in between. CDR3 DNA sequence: TGTGCCAGCAAGTGGGACTTCTCCTCCTACGAGCAGTACTTC. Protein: CASKWDFSSYEQYF.

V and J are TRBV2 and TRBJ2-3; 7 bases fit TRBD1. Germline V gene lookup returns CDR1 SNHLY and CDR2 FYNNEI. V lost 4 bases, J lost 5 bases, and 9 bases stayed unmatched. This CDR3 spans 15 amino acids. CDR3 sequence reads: CASSVRNQGVDTQYF. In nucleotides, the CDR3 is TGTGCCAGCAGTGTCCGAAATCAGGGGGTAGATACGCAGTATTTT.

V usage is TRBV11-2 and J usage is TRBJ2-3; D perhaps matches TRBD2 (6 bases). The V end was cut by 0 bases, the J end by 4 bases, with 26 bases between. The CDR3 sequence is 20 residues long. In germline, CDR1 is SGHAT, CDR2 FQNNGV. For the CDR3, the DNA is TGTGCCAGCAGCTTAGACCCGTTAGGTCTAAGAGGGCGGGGCGCAGATACGCAGTATTTT. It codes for CASSLDPLGLRGRGADTQYF. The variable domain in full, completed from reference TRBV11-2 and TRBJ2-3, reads EAGVAQSPRYKIIEKRQSVAFWCNPISGHATLYWYQQILGQGPKLLIQFQNNGVVDDSQLPKDRFSAERLKGVDSTLKIQPAKLEDSAVYLCASSLDPLGLRGRGADTQYFGPGTRLTVL.

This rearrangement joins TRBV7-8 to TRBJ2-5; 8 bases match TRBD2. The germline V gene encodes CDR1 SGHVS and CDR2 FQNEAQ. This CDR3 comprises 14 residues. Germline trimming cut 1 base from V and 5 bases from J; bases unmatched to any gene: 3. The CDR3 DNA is TGTGCCAGCAGCTTAGGGAGCGGGAGTGAGACCCAGTACTTC. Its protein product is CASSLGSGSETQYF.

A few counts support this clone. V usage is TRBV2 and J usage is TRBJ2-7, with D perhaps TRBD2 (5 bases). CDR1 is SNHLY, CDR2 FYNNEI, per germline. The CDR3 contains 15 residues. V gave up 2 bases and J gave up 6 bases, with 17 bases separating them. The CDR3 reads CASSETRLLALEQYF. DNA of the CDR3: TGTGCCAGCAGTGAAACTAGACTATTGGCCCTCGAGCAGTACTTC.

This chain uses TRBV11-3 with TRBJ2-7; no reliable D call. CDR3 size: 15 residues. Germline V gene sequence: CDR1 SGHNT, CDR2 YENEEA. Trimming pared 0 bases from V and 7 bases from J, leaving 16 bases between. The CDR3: CASSLEGIALGEQYF. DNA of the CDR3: TGTGCCAGCAGCTTAGAGGGCATTGCGCTTGGGGAGCAGTACTTC.

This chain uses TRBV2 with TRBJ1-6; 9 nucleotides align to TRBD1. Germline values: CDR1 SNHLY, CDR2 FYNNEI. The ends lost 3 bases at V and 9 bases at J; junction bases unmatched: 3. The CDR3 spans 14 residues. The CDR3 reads CASSDRDRASPLHF. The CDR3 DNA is TGTGCCAGCAGTGACCGGGACAGGGCTTCACCCCTCCACTTT.

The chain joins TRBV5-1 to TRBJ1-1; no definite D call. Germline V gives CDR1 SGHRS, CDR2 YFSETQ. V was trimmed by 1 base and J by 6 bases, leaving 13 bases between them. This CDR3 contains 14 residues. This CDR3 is CASSLIFGSAEAFF. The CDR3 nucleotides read TGCGCCAGCAGCTTGATTTTCGGGAGTGCTGAAGCTTTCTTT.

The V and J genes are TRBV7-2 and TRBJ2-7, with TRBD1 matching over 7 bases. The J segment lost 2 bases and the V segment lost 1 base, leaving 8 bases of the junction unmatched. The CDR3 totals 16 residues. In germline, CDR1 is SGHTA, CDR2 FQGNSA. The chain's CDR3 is CASSLVSGTATYEQYF. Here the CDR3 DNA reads TGTGCCAGCAGCTTAGTGTCCGGGACAGCCACCTACGAGCAGTACTTC.

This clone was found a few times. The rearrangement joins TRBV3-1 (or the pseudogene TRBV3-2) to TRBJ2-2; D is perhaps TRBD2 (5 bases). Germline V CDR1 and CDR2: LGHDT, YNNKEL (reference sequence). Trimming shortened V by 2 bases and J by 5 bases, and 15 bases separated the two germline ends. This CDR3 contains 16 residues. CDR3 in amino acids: CASSQRVGGYTGELFF. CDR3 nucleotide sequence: TGTGCCAGCAGCCAACGAGTTGGCGGGTATACCGGGGAGCTGTTTTTT.

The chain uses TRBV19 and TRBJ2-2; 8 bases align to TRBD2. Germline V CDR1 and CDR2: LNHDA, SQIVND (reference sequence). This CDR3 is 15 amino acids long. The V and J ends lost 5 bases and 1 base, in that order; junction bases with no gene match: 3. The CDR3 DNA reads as TGTGCCAGTAGTTTTAGCGGGGTGAACACCGGGGAGCTGTTTTTT. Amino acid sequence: CASSFSGVNTGELFF.

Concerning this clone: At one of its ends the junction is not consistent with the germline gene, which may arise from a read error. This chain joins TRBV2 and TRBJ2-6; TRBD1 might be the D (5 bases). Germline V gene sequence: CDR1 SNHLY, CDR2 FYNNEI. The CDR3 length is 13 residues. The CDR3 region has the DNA TGTGCCAGCGATGTCTCTGGGGCCAACGTCCCGACTTTC. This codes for CASDVSGANVPTF. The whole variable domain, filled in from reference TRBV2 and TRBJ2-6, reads EPEVTQTPSHQVTQMGQEVILRCVPISNHLYFYWYRQILGQKVEFLVSFYNNEISEKSEIFDDQFSVERPDGSNFTLKIRSTKLEDSAMYFCASDVSGANVPTFGAGSRLTVL.